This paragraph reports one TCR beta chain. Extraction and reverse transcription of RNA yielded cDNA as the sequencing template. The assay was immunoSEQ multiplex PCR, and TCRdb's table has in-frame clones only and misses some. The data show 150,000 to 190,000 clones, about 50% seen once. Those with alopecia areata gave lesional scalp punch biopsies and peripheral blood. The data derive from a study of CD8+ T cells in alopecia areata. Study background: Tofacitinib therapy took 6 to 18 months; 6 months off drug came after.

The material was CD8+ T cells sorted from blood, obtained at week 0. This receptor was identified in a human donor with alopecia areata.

CDR3 DNA: TGTGCCAGCAGTTATCATCCGGACAATCAGCCCCAGCATTTT. Translating it yields CASSYHPDNQPQHF. This chain joins TRBV6-5 and TRBJ1-5; D is unresolved. Germline loops: CDR1 MNHEY, CDR2 SVGAGI. There are 14 residues in the CDR3. Trimming left V 3 bases short and J 3 bases short, with 9 bases between.